This T cell receptor beta chain was profiled in a study of radiotherapy plus CTLA-4 blockade in lung cancer. Study-level information: Patients showed objective responses in roughly 18% of cases and disease control in more than 25%. Study findings and constraints: Subsequent to radiotherapy plus ipilimumab, tumor-derived TCR clones underwent expansion in blood. According to reports, early shifts in blood T cell clones, alongside interferon-beta, forecast response most accurately.

This table comes from immunoSEQ multiplex PCR, and its TCRdb copy is limited to in-frame clones, with some not included. The repertoire holds about 45,000 clones, with about 70% as singletons. The CDR3 consists of 15 residues. Germline loops: CDR1 SGDLS, CDR2 YYNGEE. Enrolled patients, whose metastatic non-small-cell lung cancer was chemo-refractory, received focal radiation plus CTLA-4 blockade with ipilimumab. This clone occurred once. Its target is not known. This receptor was obtained from a human donor with non-small cell lung cancer who had a partial response to radiotherapy plus ipilimumab. The chain is built from TRBV9 and TRBJ2-5, with TRBD1 as a possible D gene (6 bases). Gene TRBJ2-7 matches the end of the DNA better, so the J call may be wrong. The input for sequencing was peripheral blood, taken from a patient treated with radiotherapy plus ipilimumab. CDR3 DNA sequence: TGTGCCAGCAGCGTAGAAGGGGGAGCGTCCTACGAGCAGTACTTC. Translation gives CASSVEGGASYEQYF.